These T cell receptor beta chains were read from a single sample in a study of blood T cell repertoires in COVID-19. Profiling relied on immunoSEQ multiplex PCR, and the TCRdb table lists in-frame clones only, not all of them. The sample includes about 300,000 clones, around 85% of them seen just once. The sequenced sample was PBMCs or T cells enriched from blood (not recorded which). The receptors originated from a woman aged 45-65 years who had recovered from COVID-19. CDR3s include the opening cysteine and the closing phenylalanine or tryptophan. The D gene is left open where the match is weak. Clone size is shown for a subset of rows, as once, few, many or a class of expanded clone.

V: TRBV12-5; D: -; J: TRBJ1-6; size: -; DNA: TGTGCTAGTGGTTTGACTTTTAGTGAATTCTATAATTCACCCCTCCACTTT; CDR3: CASGLTFSEFYNSPLHF
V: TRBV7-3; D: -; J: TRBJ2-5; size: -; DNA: TGTGCCAGCAGCTTAATGGGCAGAACCGACCAAGAGACCCAGTACTTC; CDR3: CASSLMGRTDQETQYF
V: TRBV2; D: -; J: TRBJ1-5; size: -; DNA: TGTGCCAGCAGTGCCGGGTTTGGGAATCAGCCCCAGCATTTT; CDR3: CASSAGFGNQPQHF
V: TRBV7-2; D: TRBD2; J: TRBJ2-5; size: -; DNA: TGTGCCAGCAGCGCACTAGCGGTCGGTGGAGAGACCCAGTACTTC; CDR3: CASSALAVGGETQYF
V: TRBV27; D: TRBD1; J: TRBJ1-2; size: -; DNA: TGTGCCAGCAGGCCGCATGACAGGGGGATCGGTGGCTACACCTTC; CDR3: CASRPHDRGIGGYTF
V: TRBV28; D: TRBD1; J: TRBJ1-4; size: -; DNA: TGTGCCAGCAGTCTCATGTCGACAGGGATTGAAAAACTGTTTTTT; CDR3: CASSLMSTGIEKLFF
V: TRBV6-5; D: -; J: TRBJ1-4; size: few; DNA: TGTGCCAGCTGGGAAACAGGACCAAAGGAAAAACTGTTTTTT; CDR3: CASWETGPKEKLFF
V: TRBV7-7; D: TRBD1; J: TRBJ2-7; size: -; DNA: TGTGCCAGCAGCTCAGGGACCGGGACAGGGCACTACGAGCAGTACTTC; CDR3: CASSSGTGTGHYEQYF
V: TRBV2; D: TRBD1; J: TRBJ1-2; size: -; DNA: TGTGCCAGCAGTGGAGACAGGGCTGGCTACACCTTC; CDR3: CASSGDRAGYTF
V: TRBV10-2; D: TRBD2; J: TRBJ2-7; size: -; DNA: TGCGCCAGCACCGAACAGGGCCTAGCGGGAAACGTGCAGTACTTC; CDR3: CASTEQGLAGNVQYF
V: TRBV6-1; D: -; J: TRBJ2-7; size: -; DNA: TGTGCCAGCAGTGAATCAGGGGACGAGCAGTACTTC; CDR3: CASSESGDEQYF
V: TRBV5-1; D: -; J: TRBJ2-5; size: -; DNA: TGCGCCAGCAGTTTACGACAGGCCCAAGAGACCCAGTACTTC; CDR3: CASSLRQAQETQYF
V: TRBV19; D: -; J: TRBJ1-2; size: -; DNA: TGTGCCAGTAGAACCGGGAGCCTATCCGTCGGGCACTATGGCTACACCTTC; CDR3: CASRTGSLSVGHYGYTF
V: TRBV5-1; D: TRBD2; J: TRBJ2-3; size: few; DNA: TGCGCCAGCAGCTTGGCTAGCGGGAGGATCGTAGATACGCAGTATTTT; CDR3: CASSLASGRIVDTQYF
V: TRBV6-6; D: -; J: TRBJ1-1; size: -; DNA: TGTGCCAGCAGTCCCTTCTACACTGAAGCTTTCTTT; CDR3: CASSPFYTEAFF
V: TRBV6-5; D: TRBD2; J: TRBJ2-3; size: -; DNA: TGTGCCAGCAGTACTAGCGGGAGGGGTACGCAGTATTTT; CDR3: CASSTSGRGTQYF
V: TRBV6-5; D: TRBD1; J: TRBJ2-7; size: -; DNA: TGTGCCAGCACTATACCGGGACAGGGTGGAGAGCAGTACTTC; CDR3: CASTIPGQGGEQYF
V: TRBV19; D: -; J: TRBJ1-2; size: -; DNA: TGTGCCAGTAGTATAGGGAGACGGAAAAACGGAGGCTACACCTTC; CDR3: CASSIGRRKNGGYTF
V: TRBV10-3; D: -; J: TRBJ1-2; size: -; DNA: TGTGCCATCAGTGAGTCGTGGGAGACCCTACTCTACACCTTC; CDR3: CAISESWETLLYTF
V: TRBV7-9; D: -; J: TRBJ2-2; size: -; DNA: TGTGCCAGCAGCTTTGGTGAGAGACAAAACACCGGGGAGCTGTTTTTT; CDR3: CASSFGERQNTGELFF
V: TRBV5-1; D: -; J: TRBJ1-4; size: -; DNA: TGCGCCAGCAGCCCTTACAGGTTCTCTAATGAAAAACTGTTTTTT; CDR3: CASSPYRFSNEKLFF
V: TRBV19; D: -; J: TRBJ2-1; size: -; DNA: TGTGCCAGTAGTCCTCAGGGTGTAGGCAATGAGCAGTTCTTC; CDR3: CASSPQGVGNEQFF
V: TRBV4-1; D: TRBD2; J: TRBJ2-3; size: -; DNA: TGCGCCAGCAGCCAAAGGCTAGCGGGGGGCCGCACAGATACGCAGTATTTT; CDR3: CASSQRLAGGRTDTQYF
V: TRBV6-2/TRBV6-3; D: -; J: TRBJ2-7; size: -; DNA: TGTGCCAGCAGCCAGGGGCCCCTCTCCTACGAGCAGTACTTC; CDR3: CASSQGPLSYEQYF
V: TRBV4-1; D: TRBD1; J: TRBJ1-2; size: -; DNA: TGCGCCAGCAGCCAAGATTTTGAGACAGGGGTCTATGGCTACACCTTC; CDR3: CASSQDFETGVYGYTF
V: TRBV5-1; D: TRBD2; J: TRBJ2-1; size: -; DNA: TGCGCCAGCAGACGCCGGACTAGCGGGGGGGTCAATGAGCAGTTCTTC; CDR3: CASRRRTSGGVNEQFF
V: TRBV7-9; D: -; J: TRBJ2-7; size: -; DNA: TGTGCCAGCAGCTTTAACGGCGAGCAGTACTTC; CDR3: CASSFNGEQYF
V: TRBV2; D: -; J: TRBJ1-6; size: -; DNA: TGTGCCAGCTACCGGGACAATTACCAACTCCACTTT; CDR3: CASYRDNYQLHF
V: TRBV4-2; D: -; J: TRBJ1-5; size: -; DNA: TGTGCCAGCAGCCAAGATCGAGACATTCATCAGCCCCAGCATTTT; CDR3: CASSQDRDIHQPQHF